A selection of T cell receptor beta chains follows, all from one sample in a study of blood T cell repertoires in COVID-19. Libraries were prepared by immunoSEQ multiplex PCR; TCRdb keeps only in-frame clonotypes and omits some of them. The top ten hold roughly 1.2% of the sample, which has fewer than 200,000 clones, about 88% seen once. The sequenced sample was PBMCs or T cells enriched from blood (not recorded which). The receptors here all came from a human donor with acute COVID-19. The donor label of this sample is uncertain. Each CDR3 is given with its conserved first and last residue. The D gene is left open where the match is weak. Size is stated for part of the rows, as once, few or many counts, or as a class when the clone is expanded.

size: -; J: TRBJ2-2; V: TRBV4-3; D: -; DNA: TGCGCCAGCAGCCAATCCAGGGGAATTTACACCGGGGAGCTGTTTTTT; CDR3: CASSQSRGIYTGELFF
size: -; J: TRBJ2-3; V: TRBV25-1; D: TRBD1; DNA: TGTGCCAGCAGCCGACAGGGGAGGTTGGCAGATACGCAGTATTTT; CDR3: CASSRQGRLADTQYF
size: -; J: TRBJ1-4; V: TRBV12-3/TRBV12-4; D: TRBD1; DNA: TGTGCCAGCAGTAACAAGGGGGCTGAAAAACTGTTTTTT; CDR3: CASSNKGAEKLFF
size: -; J: TRBJ2-3; V: TRBV24-1; D: TRBD1; DNA: TGTGCCACCAGTGGCTCACCGGGACAGGGGAAGACAGATACGCAGTATTTT; CDR3: CATSGSPGQGKTDTQYF
size: -; J: TRBJ2-2; V: TRBV9; D: -; DNA: TGTGCCAGCAGCCACCGACAGGAGACACCCGGGGAGCTGTTTTTT; CDR3: CASSHRQETPGELFF
size: -; J: TRBJ1-5; V: TRBV6-6; D: TRBD1; DNA: TGTGCCAGCAGTCCGTCGACAGGGCAAGGAAAGAGGCCCCAGCATTTT; CDR3: CASSPSTGQGKRPQHF
size: -; J: TRBJ2-7; V: TRBV4-3; D: TRBD1; DNA: TGCGCCAGCAGCCGGCGGACAGGGCCTGGGTACGAGCAGTACTTC; CDR3: CASSRRTGPGYEQYF
size: -; J: TRBJ2-7; V: TRBV5-8; D: -; DNA: TGTGCCAGCACCGGGGGAGACGAGTCCTACGAGCAGTACTTC; CDR3: CASTGGDESYEQYF
size: few; J: TRBJ2-5; V: TRBV6-1; D: -; DNA: TGTGCCAGCAGCCCGACAGCCAGGTGGGAGACCCAGTACTTC; CDR3: CASSPTARWETQYF
size: few; J: TRBJ2-1; V: TRBV24-1; D: -; DNA: TGTGCCACCAGTGGTATCCTTCCCCATGAGCAGTTCTTC; CDR3: CATSGILPHEQFF